This record covers a single TCR beta chain. Its specificity is unknown. Among the patients, aged 18 to 65, hyperthyroidism was newly diagnosed and had lasted under 2 months. Out of approximately 10 ml of fresh peripheral blood came the PBMCs. The CDR3 extends over 14 amino acids. CDR1 MDHEN and CDR2 SYDVKM come from the germline V gene. V was trimmed by 3 bases and J by 0 bases, leaving 8 bases between them. The data are from a study of T cells in Graves' hyperthyroidism and ophthalmopathy. Regarding the study as a whole: A 13 V-J model separated ophthalmopathy from stable hyperthyroidism. Within blood appeared most thyroid clonotypes that had expanded above 0.001.

TCR beta CDR3 sequences were amplified from RNA transcripts. The study used the HTBI primer set for a first-round RT-PCR of the TCR CDR3. TCRdb reprocessed the multiplex PCR reads via MiXCR and lists one record per CDR3 protein. The table records about 560,000 distinct CDR3 sequences, roughly 15% of them present only once. This chain joins TRBV28 and TRBJ2-5; D unresolved. This receptor was identified in a woman aged 35 to 49 with Graves' hyperthyroidism. Input material: blood. The CDR3 region has the DNA TGTGCCAGCAGTTTCGTTTGGAACCAAGAGACCCAGTACTTC. This sequence encodes CASSFVWNQETQYF.